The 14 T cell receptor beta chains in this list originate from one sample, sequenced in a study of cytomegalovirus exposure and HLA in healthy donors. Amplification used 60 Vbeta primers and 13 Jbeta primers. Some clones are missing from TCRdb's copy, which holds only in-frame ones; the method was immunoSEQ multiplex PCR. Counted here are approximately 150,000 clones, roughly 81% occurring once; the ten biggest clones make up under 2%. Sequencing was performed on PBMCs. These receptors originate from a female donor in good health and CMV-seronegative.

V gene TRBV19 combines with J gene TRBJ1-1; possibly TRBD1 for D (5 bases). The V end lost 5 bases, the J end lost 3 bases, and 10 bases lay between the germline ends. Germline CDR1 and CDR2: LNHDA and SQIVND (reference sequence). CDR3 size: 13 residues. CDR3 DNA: TGTGCCAGTAGTGCCGGGGGGTACACTGAAGCTTTCTTT. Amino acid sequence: CASSAGGYTEAFF.

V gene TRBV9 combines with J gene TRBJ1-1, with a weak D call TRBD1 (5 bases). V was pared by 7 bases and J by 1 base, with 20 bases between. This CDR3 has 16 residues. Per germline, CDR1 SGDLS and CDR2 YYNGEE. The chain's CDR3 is CASYSPRMGQNTEAFF. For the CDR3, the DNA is TGTGCCAGCTACTCACCCCGGATGGGGCAGAACACTGAAGCTTTCTTT.

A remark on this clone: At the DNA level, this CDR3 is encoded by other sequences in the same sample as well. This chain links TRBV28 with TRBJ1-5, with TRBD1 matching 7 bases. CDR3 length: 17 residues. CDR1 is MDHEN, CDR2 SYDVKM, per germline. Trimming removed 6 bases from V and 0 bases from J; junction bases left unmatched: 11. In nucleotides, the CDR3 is TGTGCCAGCAGCCCTAGACAGGGAATAACTAGCAATCAGCCCCAGCATTTT. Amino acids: CASSPRQGITSNQPQHF. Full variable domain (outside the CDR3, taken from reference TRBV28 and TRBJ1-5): DVKVTQSSRYLVKRTGEKVFLECVQDMDHENMFWYRQDPGLGLRLIYFSYDVKMKEKGDIPEGYSVSREKKERFSLILESASTNQTSMYLCASSPRQGITSNQPQHFGDGTRLSIL.

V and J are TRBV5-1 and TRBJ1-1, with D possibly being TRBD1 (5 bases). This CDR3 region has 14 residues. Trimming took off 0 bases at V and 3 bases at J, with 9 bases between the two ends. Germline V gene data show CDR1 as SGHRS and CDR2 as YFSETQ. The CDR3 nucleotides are TGCGCCAGCAGCTTGGGGGGCAGATACACTGAAGCTTTCTTT. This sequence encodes CASSLGGRYTEAFF.

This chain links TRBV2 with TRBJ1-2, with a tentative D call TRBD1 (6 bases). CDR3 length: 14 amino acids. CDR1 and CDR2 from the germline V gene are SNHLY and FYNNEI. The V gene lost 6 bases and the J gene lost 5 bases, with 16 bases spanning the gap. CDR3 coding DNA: TGTGCCAGCAGGACCGACAGGTTAAGATATGGCTACACCTTC. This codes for CASRTDRLRYGYTF.

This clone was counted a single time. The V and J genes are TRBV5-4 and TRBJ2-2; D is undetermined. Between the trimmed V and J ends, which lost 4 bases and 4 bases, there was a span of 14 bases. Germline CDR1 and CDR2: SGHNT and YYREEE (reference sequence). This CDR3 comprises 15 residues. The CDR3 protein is CASSPRQTPTGELFF. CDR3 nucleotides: TGTGCCAGCAGCCCCCGCCAGACACCCACCGGGGAGCTGTTTTTT.

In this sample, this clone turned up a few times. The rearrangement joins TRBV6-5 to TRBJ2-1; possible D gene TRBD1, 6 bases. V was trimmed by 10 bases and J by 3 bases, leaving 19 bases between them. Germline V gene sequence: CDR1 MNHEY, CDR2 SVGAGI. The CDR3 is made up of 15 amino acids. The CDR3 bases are TGTGCCACATATTCTTTAGGACAGAGCTACAATGAGCAGTTCTTC. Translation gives CATYSLGQSYNEQFF.

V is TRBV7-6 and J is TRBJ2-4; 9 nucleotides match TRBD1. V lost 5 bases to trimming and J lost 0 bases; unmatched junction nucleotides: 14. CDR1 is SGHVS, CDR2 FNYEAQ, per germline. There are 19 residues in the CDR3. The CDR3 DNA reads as TGTGCCAGCAGCGAGTGGACAGGGGAAAACACCATAGCCAAAAACATTCAGTACTTC. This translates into CASSEWTGENTIAKNIQYF.

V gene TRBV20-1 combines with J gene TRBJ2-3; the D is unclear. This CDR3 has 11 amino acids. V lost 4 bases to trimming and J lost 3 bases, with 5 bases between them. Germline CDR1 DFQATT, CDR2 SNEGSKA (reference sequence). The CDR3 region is CSAILTDTQYF. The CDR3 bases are TGCAGTGCTATCCTGACAGATACGCAGTATTTT.

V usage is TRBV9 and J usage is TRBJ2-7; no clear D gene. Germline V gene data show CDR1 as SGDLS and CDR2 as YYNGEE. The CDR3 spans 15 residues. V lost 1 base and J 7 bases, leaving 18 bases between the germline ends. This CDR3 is CASSVNSHSSWEQYF. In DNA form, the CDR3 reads TGTGCCAGCAGCGTAAACAGCCACTCATCGTGGGAGCAGTACTTC.

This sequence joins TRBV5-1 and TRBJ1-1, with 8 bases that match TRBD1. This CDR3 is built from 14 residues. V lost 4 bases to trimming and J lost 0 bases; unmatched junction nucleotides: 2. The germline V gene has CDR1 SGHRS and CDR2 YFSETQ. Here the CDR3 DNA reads TGCGCCAGCAGCAGGGACAGGATGAACACTGAAGCTTTCTTT. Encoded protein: CASSRDRMNTEAFF.

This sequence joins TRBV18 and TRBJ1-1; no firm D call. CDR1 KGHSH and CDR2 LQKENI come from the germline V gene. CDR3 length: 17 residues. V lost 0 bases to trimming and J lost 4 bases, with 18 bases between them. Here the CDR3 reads CASSPPNRVATGTEAFF. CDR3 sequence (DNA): TGTGCCAGCTCACCACCTAATCGGGTAGCGACGGGCACTGAAGCTTTCTTT.

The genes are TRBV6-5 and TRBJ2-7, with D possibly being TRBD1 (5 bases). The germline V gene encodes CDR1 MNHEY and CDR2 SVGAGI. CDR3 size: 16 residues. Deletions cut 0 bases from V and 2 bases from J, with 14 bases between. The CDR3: CASSYSIGDSAYEQYF. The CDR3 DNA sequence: TGTGCCAGCAGTTACTCGATCGGTGACAGCGCCTACGAGCAGTACTTC.

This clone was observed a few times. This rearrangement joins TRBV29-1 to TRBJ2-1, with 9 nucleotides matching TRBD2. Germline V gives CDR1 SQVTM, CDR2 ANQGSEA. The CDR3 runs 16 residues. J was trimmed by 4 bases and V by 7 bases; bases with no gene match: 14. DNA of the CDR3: TGCAGCGCCCCCCTAGACGGGGGACTAGCATACAATGAGCAGTTCTTC. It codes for CSAPLDGGLAYNEQFF.